A single sample gave rise to the 26 T cell receptor beta chains below, sequenced in a study of T cell repertoires in cytomegalovirus infection. No antigen is known for these receptors. TCRdb reprocessed the reads via MiXCR and lists one record per CDR3 protein. The sample lists 650,000 to 900,000 distinct CDR3 sequences; approximately 32% were seen once. The sequencing here drew on cultured CD8+ T cells from PBMCs, taken from culture after CMV antigen stimulation. The receptors were sampled from a human donor in good health (CMV status not recorded). Some clones in this sample may be carry-over from other donors' samples.

This clonotype has only a few counts. V is TRBV5-1 and J is TRBJ2-7; 12 positions match TRBD2. V shed 4 bases and J 7 bases; nucleotides not matched to a gene: 12. The CDR3 runs to 16 residues. Germline loops: CDR1 SGHRS, CDR2 YFSETQ. Here the CDR3 DNA reads TGCGCCAGCAGCCTCCGACTAGCGGGGGCCCCAGGGGAGCAGTACTTC. Protein: CASSLRLAGAPGEQYF.

The V and J genes are TRBV9 and TRBJ2-1; maybe TRBD2 (6 bases). Trimming shortened V by 3 bases and J by 0 bases, and 10 bases separated the two germline ends. The CDR3 totals 15 residues. Per the germline V gene, CDR1 is SGDLS and CDR2 is YYNGEE. The CDR3 nucleotides are TGTGCCAGCAGCGACCCCGGGAGCTCCTACAATGAGCAGTTCTTC. Translated: CASSDPGSSYNEQFF.

For this clonotype: One end of the junction does not line up with germline, which may come from a read error. The chain combines TRBV5-3 with TRBJ2-5; 7 nucleotides match TRBD1. TRBV5-3 is sorted into the ORF group, with uncertain function. CDR3 length: 15 residues. CDR3 region: CASSSWTGLQETQYF. In DNA, the CDR3 is TGTGCCAGCAGCTCTTGGACAGGCCTCCAAGAGACCCAGTACTTC.

Remarks on this clonotype: A clone one base away is much larger, so this may be a read error. The V call is TRBV7-2, the J call TRBJ1-6; D is undetermined. The CDR3 loop spans 16 amino acids. In germline, CDR1 is SGHTA, CDR2 FQGNSA. The chain's CDR3 is CSSSFPAGYRNSPLHF. Written as DNA, the CDR3 is TGTTCCAGCAGCTTTCCGGCAGGTTATAGGAATTCACCCCTCCACTTT.

The chain joins TRBV10-3 to TRBJ2-7; TRBD1 aligns across 7 bases. The CDR3 consists of 13 residues. The germline V gene encodes CDR1 ENHRY and CDR2 SYGVKD. With V trimmed by 7 bases and J by 7 bases, 10 bases remained unmatched. The CDR3 is CAIMEGTVEEQYF. In DNA, the CDR3 is TGTGCCATCATGGAAGGGACAGTGGAAGAGCAGTACTTC.

V and J are TRBV10-3 and TRBJ1-1; TRBD1 aligns across 8 bases. V was clipped by 6 bases and J by 4 bases; unmatched bases: 4. The CDR3 consists of 13 residues. Per the germline V gene, CDR1 is ENHRY and CDR2 is SYGVKD. The CDR3 spells CAIRATGGTEAFF. Here the CDR3 DNA reads TGTGCCATCAGAGCAACAGGGGGCACTGAAGCTTTCTTT.

This chain links TRBV4-1 with TRBJ1-6, with no clear D. Germline values: CDR1 MGHRA, CDR2 YSYEKL. The ends were cut back, 4 bases at V and 5 bases at J, with 12 bases in the middle. The CDR3 totals 15 residues. The CDR3 region has the DNA TGCGCCAGCAGCCCGTGGGCCGACGATAATTCACCCCTCCACTTT. Protein product: CASSPWADDNSPLHF.

This clonotype was picked up many times. J is TRBJ1-5 and V is TRBV7-8, with TRBD1 as a possible D gene (6 bases). This CDR3 comprises 15 residues. V lost 6 bases to trimming and J lost 2 bases, with 14 bases between them. CDR1 and CDR2 from the germline V gene are SGHVS and FQNEAQ. The CDR3 sequence is CASRRGRGGNQPQHF. CDR3 DNA: TGTGCCAGCAGGCGGGGGCGCGGTGGCAATCAGCCCCAGCATTTT.

This clonotype showed up just a few times. This chain links TRBV6-1 with TRBJ2-5, with a possible D match to TRBD2 (6 bases). This CDR3 region has 14 residues. The germline V gene has CDR1 MNHNS and CDR2 SASEGT. Trimming removed 5 bases at V and 7 bases at J, with 17 bases between. CDR3 region: CASSSLNEAGTQYF. The CDR3 DNA follows: TGTGCCAGCAGTTCCTTGAACGAAGCGGGGACCCAGTACTTC.

This clonotype has just a few counts. The chain carries TRBV12-5 and TRBJ1-1; D not resolved. The CDR3 extends over 11 amino acids. Germline V lookup: CDR1 LGHNT, CDR2 FRNRAP. The V end was cut by 0 bases, the J end by 6 bases, with 2 bases between. The CDR3 coding sequence is TGTGCTAGTGGTTTGGTCCCTGAAGCTTTCTTT. Its protein product is CASGLVPEAFF.

The rearrangement joins TRBV10-3 to TRBJ2-5, with 12 bases that match TRBD2. This CDR3 region has 16 residues. V was pared by 0 bases and J by 5 bases, with 4 bases of the junction left unmatched. Germline loops: CDR1 ENHRY, CDR2 SYGVKD. CDR3 DNA sequence: TGTGCCATCAGTGAGTCCGGACTAGCGGGGATGGAGACCCAGTACTTC. As protein: CAISESGLAGMETQYF.

The chain uses TRBV9 and TRBJ1-3; D is unresolved. V was pared by 1 base and J by 0 bases, with 11 bases between. Germline loops: CDR1 SGDLS, CDR2 YYNGEE. This CDR3 is built from 16 residues. As DNA, the CDR3 is TGTGCCAGCAGCGTACCGGACGGAAACTCTGGAAACACCATATATTTT. Protein product: CASSVPDGNSGNTIYF.

The rearrangement uses TRBV28 and TRBJ2-7; D perhaps matches TRBD2 (5 bases). V lost 6 bases, J lost 0 bases, and 12 bases lay in between. The germline V gene has CDR1 MDHEN and CDR2 SYDVKM. This CDR3 has 14 residues. CDR3 DNA: TGTGCCAGCAGCCTAACGGCGGGCTCCTACGAGCAGTACGTC. Amino acid sequence: CASSLTAGSYEQYV.

V and J are TRBV6-1 and TRBJ1-4; TRBD1 matches 7 bases. CDR1 is MNHNS and CDR2 is SASEGT in the germline V gene. With 3 bases clipped from V and 10 bases from J, the junction kept 11 bases outside the gene matches. The CDR3 covers 15 residues. CDR3 region: CASSDGRGPVGKLFF. For the CDR3, the DNA is TGTGCCAGCAGTGATGGAAGGGGGCCCGTTGGAAAACTGTTTTTT.

This clonotype came up a few times. CDR3 coding DNA: TGTGCCAGCAGCTTAGCGAGCCCCAGCGGGTTCACAGATACGCAGTATTTT. It specifies CASSLASPSGFTDTQYF. The chain recombines TRBV7-9 with TRBJ2-3; the D gene is possibly TRBD2 (6 bases). Trimming shortened V by 0 bases and J by 2 bases, and 15 bases separated the two germline ends. The CDR3 contains 17 residues. Germline loops: CDR1 SEHNR, CDR2 FQNEAQ (reference sequence).

The rearrangement uses TRBV27 and TRBJ2-3; either TRBD1 or TRBD2 may fit D (6 bases each). CDR1 MNHEY and CDR2 SMNVEV come from the germline V gene (reference sequence). This CDR3 contains 14 residues. The V end lost 7 bases, the J end lost 0 bases, and 11 bases lay between the germline ends. The CDR3 loop reads CASIKGGSTDTQYF. The DNA of the CDR3 is TGTGCCAGCATAAAGGGGGGAAGCACAGATACGCAGTATTTT.

This clonotype was detected a few times. The chain employs TRBV24-1 and TRBJ1-5, with a possible D match to TRBD1 (5 bases). Trimming removed 8 bases at V and 1 base at J, with 14 bases between. CDR1 is KGHDR and CDR2 is SFDVKD in the germline V gene. The CDR3 spans 15 residues. DNA for the CDR3: TGTGCCACCAATTCGGGGGTATGGAGCAATCAGCCCCAGCATTTT. Encoded protein: CATNSGVWSNQPQHF.

The chain couples TRBV6-2 or TRBV6-3 to TRBJ2-7; 11 bases agree with TRBD1. The CDR3 runs to 13 residues. Germline V gene sequence: CDR1 MNHEY, CDR2 SVGEGT. V was clipped by 4 bases and J by 5 bases; unmatched bases: 1. The CDR3 DNA sequence: TGTGCCAGCAGTTGGACAGGGGGCAACGAGCAGTACTTC. The encoded protein is CASSWTGGNEQYF.

The chain recombines TRBV10-3 with TRBJ2-3, with D perhaps matching TRBD2 (5 bases). Deletions cut 8 bases from V and 0 bases from J, with 9 bases between. This CDR3 has 13 amino acids. The V gene's germline CDR1 is ENHRY and CDR2 SYGVKD. In nucleotides, the CDR3 is TGTGCCATCGAGGGAGAGAGCACAGATACGCAGTATTTT. It yields the protein CAIEGESTDTQYF.

This clonotype has more than one count but fewer than ten. The chain is built from TRBV5-5 and TRBJ2-3; weak D call: TRBD1 (5 bases). From germline, CDR1 is SGHKS and CDR2 YYEKEE (reference sequence). The CDR3 consists of 15 residues. V shed 2 bases and J shed 2 bases, with 12 bases lying between them. CDR3 loop: CASSLGDSNTDTQYF. The CDR3 DNA sequence: TGTGCCAGCAGCTTAGGGGATTCGAACACAGATACGCAGTATTTT.

This chain links TRBV6-6 with TRBJ2-2; D not certain. Germline CDR1 MNHNY, CDR2 SVGAGI (reference sequence). The CDR3 is made up of 13 amino acids. Trimming pared 2 bases from V and 4 bases from J, leaving 5 bases between. CDR3 sequence (DNA): TGTGCCAGCAGTTACCAGTCCACCGGGGAGCTGTTTTTT. It yields the protein CASSYQSTGELFF.

The CDR3 protein is CASSPRTGLSNYGYTF. The CDR3, as DNA: TGTGCCAGCAGTCCTCGGACAGGCCTAAGTAACTATGGCTACACCTTC. The chain uses TRBV12-3 or TRBV12-4 and TRBJ1-2; the match to TRBD1 covers 7 bases. V dropped 5 bases and J dropped 1; count of bases not matched to a gene: 10. The CDR3 is 16 amino acids.

The chain is built from TRBV5-6 and TRBJ2-7, with 10 positions matching TRBD1. Looked up from germline, CDR1 is SGHDT and CDR2 is YYEEEE. V lost 9 bases, J lost 2 bases, and 11 bases stayed unmatched. This CDR3 has 15 residues. CDR3 DNA sequence: TGTGCCACCCACCCTGGACAGGGGGATACCTACGAGCAGTACTTC. Its protein product is CATHPGQGDTYEQYF.

V gene TRBV27 combines with J gene TRBJ1-5, with D unclear. Trimming pared 8 bases from V and 0 bases from J, leaving 11 bases between. This CDR3 region has 14 residues. Germline CDR1 is MNHEY and CDR2 is SMNVEV (reference sequence). Here the CDR3 reads CASGIPYSNQPQHF. The CDR3 coding sequence is TGTGCCAGCGGGATACCATATAGCAATCAGCCCCAGCATTTT.

The chain combines TRBV19 with TRBJ2-1, with D possibly being TRBD1 (5 bases). V gave up 0 bases and J gave up 4 bases, with 13 bases separating them. The CDR3 length is 16 residues. Germline CDR1 LNHDA, CDR2 SQIVND (reference sequence). CDR3 amino acids: CASSIDGWAGYNEQFF. CDR3 DNA sequence: TGTGCCAGTAGTATAGATGGGTGGGCAGGGTACAATGAGCAGTTCTTC.

This chain links TRBV14 with TRBJ2-1; 8 bases line up with TRBD1. This CDR3 is 19 amino acids long. CDR1 and CDR2 (germline): SGHDN, FVKESK. V lost 0 bases, J lost 0 bases, and 10 bases stayed unmatched. CDR3 DNA: TGTGCCAGCAGCCAAGATAACAGGGACAGGAGAGGCTCCTACAATGAGCAGTTCTTC. Its translation is CASSQDNRDRRGSYNEQFF.